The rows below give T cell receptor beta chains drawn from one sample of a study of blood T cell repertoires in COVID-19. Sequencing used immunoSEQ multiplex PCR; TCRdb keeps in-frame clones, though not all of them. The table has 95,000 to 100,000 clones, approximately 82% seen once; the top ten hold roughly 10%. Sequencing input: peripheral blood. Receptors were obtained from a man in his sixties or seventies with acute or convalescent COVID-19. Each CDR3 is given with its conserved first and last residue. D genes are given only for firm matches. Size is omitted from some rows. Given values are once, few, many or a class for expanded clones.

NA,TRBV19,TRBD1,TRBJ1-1,TGTGCCAGTAGTACCACCGGGACAGGGGGATTTGAAGCTTTCTTT,CASSTTGTGGFEAFF
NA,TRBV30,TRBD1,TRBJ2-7,TGTGCCTGGAGGGTTACCGGACAGGGGGCCTACGAGCAGTACTTC,CAWRVTGQGAYEQYF
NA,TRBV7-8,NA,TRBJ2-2,TGTGCCAGCAGCTTGGACAGATTGACCGGGGAGCTGTTTTTT,CASSLDRLTGELFF
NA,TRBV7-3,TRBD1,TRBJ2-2,TGTGCCAGCAGGCGGCCGGGACAGGTGAACACCGGGGAGCTGTTTTTT,CASRRPGQVNTGELFF
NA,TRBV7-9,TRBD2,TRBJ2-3,TGTGCCAGCAGCTTTACTAGCGGGAAGTTTAGAGATACGCAGTATTTT,CASSFTSGKFRDTQYF
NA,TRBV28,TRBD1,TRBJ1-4,TGTGCCAGCAGGTCCGGGACAGGGTACGAAAAACTGTTTTTT,CASRSGTGYEKLFF
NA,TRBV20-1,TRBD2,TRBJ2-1,TGCAGTGCTAGTATAAATAGTGGCGGGAGGTTAAATGAGCAGTTCTTC,CSASINSGGRLNEQFF
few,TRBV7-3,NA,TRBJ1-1,TGTGCCAGCAGCCTGACAGACTCTACAGGGGCTTTCTTT,CASSLTDSTGAFF
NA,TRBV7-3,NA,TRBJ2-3,TGTGCCAGCAGCTTATATCAGGTTGGCACAGATACGCAGTATTTT,CASSLYQVGTDTQYF
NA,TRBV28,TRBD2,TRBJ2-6,TGTGCCAGCAGCCAGGGAGGGGCTGGGGCCAACGTCCTGACTTTC,CASSQGGAGANVLTF
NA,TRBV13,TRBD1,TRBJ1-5,TGTGCCAGCAGCCTCGGACAGGCCCTCCGGCCCCAGCATTTT,CASSLGQALRPQHF
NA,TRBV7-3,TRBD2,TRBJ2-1,TGTGCCAGCAGCCCGCATCCGAGCGGGAGTGAGCAGTTCTTC,CASSPHPSGSEQFF
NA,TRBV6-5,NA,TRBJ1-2,TGTGCCAGCAGTCCCTTCGAGTCAGGGTATGGCTACACCTTC,CASSPFESGYGYTF
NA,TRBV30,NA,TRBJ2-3,TGTGCCGGGACTCTAATAGGCACAGATACGCAGTATTTT,CAGTLIGTDTQYF
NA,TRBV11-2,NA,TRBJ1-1,TGTGCCAGCAGCCGAGGAAGGGCGGGTGAGGTTGAAGCTTTCTTT,CASSRGRAGEVEAFF
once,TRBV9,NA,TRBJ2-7,TGTGCCAGCAGCGTAGGAGCAGGCTACGAGCAGTACTTC,CASSVGAGYEQYF
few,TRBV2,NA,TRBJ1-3,TGTGCCAGCAGTGTGGAGGGCCTGGGAGGAAACACCATATATTTT,CASSVEGLGGNTIYF
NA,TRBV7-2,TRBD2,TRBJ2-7,TGTGCCAGCAGCTTAGAACTAGCGGCCTCCTACGAGCAGTACTTC,CASSLELAASYEQYF
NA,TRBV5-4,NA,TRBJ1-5,TGTGCCAGCAGCTCACAGGGCCAGCCCCAGCATTTT,CASSSQGQPQHF
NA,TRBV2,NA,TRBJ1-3,TGTGCCAGCAGTAAGGACAGAAACTCTGGAAACACCATATATTTT,CASSKDRNSGNTIYF
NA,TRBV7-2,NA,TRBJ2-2,TGTGCCAGCAGCTTAGCCCCCGTTACCGGGGAGCTGTTTTTT,CASSLAPVTGELFF
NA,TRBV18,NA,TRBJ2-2,TGTGCCAGCTCACTTGGACAGCCCGGGGAGCTGTTTTTT,CASSLGQPGELFF
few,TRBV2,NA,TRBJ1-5,TGTGCCAGCAGCGGGGGGTCTAGCAATCAGCCCCAGCATTTT,CASSGGSSNQPQHF
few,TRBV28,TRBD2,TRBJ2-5,TGTGCCAGCAGCTCGACTAGCGGGGGACAAGAGACCCAGTACTTC,CASSSTSGGQETQYF
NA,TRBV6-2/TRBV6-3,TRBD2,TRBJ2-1,TGTGCCAGCAGTTACAGGGTAGCGGGAGACAATGAGCAGTTCTTC,CASSYRVAGDNEQFF
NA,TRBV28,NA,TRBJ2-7,TGTGCCAGTTGGGGCAGATCCTACGAGCAGTACTTC,CASWGRSYEQYF
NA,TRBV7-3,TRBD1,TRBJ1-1,TGTGCCAGCAGCGACCAAAACGACAGGGTCACTGAAGCTTTCTTT,CASSDQNDRVTEAFF
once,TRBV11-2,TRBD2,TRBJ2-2,TGTGCCAGCAGCTTAAGATTAGCGGGACTCACCGGGGAGCTGTTTTTT,CASSLRLAGLTGELFF
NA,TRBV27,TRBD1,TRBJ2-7,TGTGCCAGCAGTATCCGACAGGGGGGAAGGTCGGGCGAGCAGTACTTC,CASSIRQGGRSGEQYF
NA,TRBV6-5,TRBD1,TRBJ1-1,TGTGCCGCGCGGGGACAGATCAACACTGAAGCTTTCTTT,CAARGQINTEAFF
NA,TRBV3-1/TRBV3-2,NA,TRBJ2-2,TGTGCCAGCAGATCGGGGGTCGGGGAGCTGTTTTTT,CASRSGVGELFF
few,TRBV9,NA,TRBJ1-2,TGTGCCAGCAGCGACCCAACCGGGACTGGAGTACCTCCAAACTATGGCTACACCTTC,CASSDPTGTGVPPNYGYTF
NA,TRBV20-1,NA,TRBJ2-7,TGCAGTGCTAGTCGCAGCTACGAGCAGTACTTC,CSASRSYEQYF
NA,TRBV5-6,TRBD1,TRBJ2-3,TGTGCCAGCAGCCGCAGGGGGCAAACAGATACGCAGTATTTT,CASSRRGQTDTQYF
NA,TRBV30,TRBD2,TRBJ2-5,TGTGCCTGGAGTCTAACGGGAGGACTCCAAGAGACCCAGTACTTC,CAWSLTGGLQETQYF
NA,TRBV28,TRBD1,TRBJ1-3,TGTGCCAGCAGTTTTCCGGGACAGGCTGGAAACACCATATATTTT,CASSFPGQAGNTIYF
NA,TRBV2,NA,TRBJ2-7,TGTGCCAGCGGGGAACAGGACCCTCGCTACGAGCAGTACTTC,CASGEQDPRYEQYF
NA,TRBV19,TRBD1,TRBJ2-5,TGTGCCAGTAGTTTGAAAGGACAGGACCGGGAGACCCAGTACTTC,CASSLKGQDRETQYF
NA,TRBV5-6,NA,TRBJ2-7,TGTGCCAGCAGCTTGGTACAGAGCTCCTACGAGCAGTACTTC,CASSLVQSSYEQYF
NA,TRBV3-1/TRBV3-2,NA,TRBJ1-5,TGTGCCAGCAGCCAAGATTTTCCAGGGGACCATAGCAATCAGCCCCAGCATTTT,CASSQDFPGDHSNQPQHF
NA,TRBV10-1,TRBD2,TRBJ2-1,TGCGCCAGCAGTGGGGGACTAGCGGGGGGATTCTACAATGAGCAGTTCTTC,CASSGGLAGGFYNEQFF
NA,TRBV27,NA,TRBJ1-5,TGTGCCAGCAGTTTAAGCGGGATTAGCAATCAGCCCCAGCATTTT,CASSLSGISNQPQHF
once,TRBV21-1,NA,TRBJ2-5,TGTGCCAGCAGCAAGTTAAGACTAACAGAGACCCAGTACTTC,CASSKLRLTETQYF
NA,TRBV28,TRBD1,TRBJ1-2,TGTGCCAGCAGTTTATCAAACGCGGGACAGGGAGCCTACACCTTC,CASSLSNAGQGAYTF
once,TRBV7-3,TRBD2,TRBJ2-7,TGTGCCAGCAGCTCCGGGACTAGAACTAACGAGCAGTACTTC,CASSSGTRTNEQYF